This T cell receptor beta chain was recorded in a study of T cell responses to AZD1222 COVID-19 vaccine. Study-wide findings and caveats: Spike was spanned by vaccine-associated CD4 TCRs, with dominance at 160-218 and 743-854.

A remark on this clone: Its target is not known.

Clones were read by immunoSEQ multiplex PCR, and TCRdb kept only the in-frame ones, dropping some. Among about 88,000 clones listed, around nine tenths were seen once. This CDR3 region has 13 residues. The germline CDR1 and CDR2 sequences are SQVTM and ANQGSEA. The trim removed 1 base at V and 6 bases at J, leaving 3 bases unmatched. The sample was peripheral blood, taken 28 days after the second AZD1222 dose. The sequence derives from an adult who received the AZD1222 COVID-19 vaccine. The chain is built from TRBV29-1 and TRBJ1-1; 9 bases align to TRBD1. This CDR3 reads CSVEGTGAPEAFF. DNA for the CDR3: TGCAGCGTTGAAGGGACAGGGGCCCCTGAAGCTTTCTTT.